The clone carrying this T cell receptor (beta chain) was counted ten times or more. Its target is unknown. It was uncontrolled infection, other autoimmune disease, pregnancy or lactation that excluded patients. There were TCR beta CDR3 regions amplified from RNA transcripts. HTBI primers were employed in a first-round RT-PCR of the TCR CDR3. TCRdb redid the calling of the multiplex PCR reads with MiXCR, one entry per CDR3 protein. The table includes some 370,000 distinct CDR3 sequences, 11% to 15% detected once. The data were obtained in a study of T cells in Graves' hyperthyroidism and ophthalmopathy. Trimming pared 3 bases from V and 2 bases from J, leaving 18 bases between. Looked up from germline, CDR1 is SGHKS and CDR2 is YYEKEE (reference sequence). CDR3 length: 17 residues. Whole-study results and caveats: A model of 13 V-J pairs discriminated ophthalmopathy from stable hyperthyroidism.

The sequencing input was blood. The chain links TRBV5-5 to TRBJ2-1; D possibly corresponds to TRBD1 (6 bases). This clonotype was sampled from a man aged 45-65 years with Graves' ophthalmopathy. The CDR3 protein is CASSSHTDSQTYNEQFF. The CDR3 DNA reads as TGTGCCAGCAGCTCGCACACGGACAGTCAAACCTACAATGAGCAGTTCTTC.